The clone carrying this T cell receptor beta chain was picked up many times. This entry is derived from a study of regulatory T cells in long-lasting Graves disease. Time point specified: newly diagnosed GD, antithyroid drugs for less than 3 months. The authors made the TCR library using RNA they extracted from PBMCs. Patients with Graves' disease were diagnosed by American Thyroid Association guidelines. Arm-PCR of CDR3 regions and iRepertoire HTBI primers were the basis on which TCR beta libraries were built. MiXCR, run by TCRdb on the multiplex PCR reads, gives a single entry per CDR3 protein. The table shows roughly 420,000 distinct CDR3 sequences, with 13% to 15% occurring only once. These data also formed part of another study, on T cells in Graves' hyperthyroidism and ophthalmopathy.

This receptor was taken from a woman in her fifties or sixties with Graves disease. This material consisted of peripheral blood mononuclear cells (PBMCs), taken at new diagnosis, from a patient treated with antithyroid drugs.

For the CDR3, the DNA is TGTGCCAGCAGCTTAACGTCGGGGGGCCGGTCTGACAATGAGCAGTTCTTC. It translates to CASSLTSGGRSDNEQFF. The rearrangement links TRBV7-3 to TRBJ2-1; D might be TRBD2 (7 bases). Looked up from germline, CDR1 is SGHTA and CDR2 is FQGTGA. The CDR3 is 17 amino acids. Trimming left V 0 bases short and J 5 bases short, with 17 bases between.